The 12 T cell receptor beta chains given below trace back to one sample, sequenced in a study of molecular identifiers for immune sequencing clone quantification. TCRdb reprocessed the PCR reads with MiXCR, giving one entry per CDR3 protein. Here the sample spans approximately 670,000 distinct CDR3 sequences, about 20% being singletons. Sequencing was carried out using naive CD8+ T cells from blood, with Jurkat cell RNA spiked in. Subset defined: FACS-sorted CD8+CD4-CCR7+CD45RA+ naive T cells. The receptors originated from a human donor in good health. Some libraries in this study had Jurkat cell RNA spiked in.

This clonotype was counted between two and nine times. The chain links TRBV5-6 to TRBJ2-1; maybe TRBD2 (6 bases). V gave up 0 bases and J gave up 7 bases, with 14 bases separating them. Germline CDR1 SGHDT, CDR2 YYEEEE. The CDR3 runs 15 residues. For the CDR3, the DNA is TGTGCCAGCAGCTTGGTTCGGGGGTTTTTAAATGAGCAGTTCTTC. Translating it yields CASSLVRGFLNEQFF.

This clonotype was found many times. This chain joins TRBV28 and TRBJ2-7; D is undetermined. Germline V gene data show CDR1 as MDHEN and CDR2 as SYDVKM. V shed 7 bases and J shed 7 bases, with 11 bases lying between them. This CDR3 has 11 amino acids. As DNA, the CDR3 is TGTGCCAGCACTACGGACCGTGAGCAGTACTTC. It yields the protein CASTTDREQYF. The complete variable domain, with remaining parts taken from reference TRBV28 and TRBJ2-7, reads DVKVTQSSRYLVKRTGEKVFLECVQDMDHENMFWYRQDPGLGLRLIYFSYDVKMKEKGDIPEGYSVSREKKERFSLILESASTNQTSMYLCASTTDREQYFGPGTRLTVT.

This clonotype was counted many times. The chain joins TRBV9 to TRBJ2-1; the match to TRBD2 covers 11 bases. Unmatched junction bases numbered 5, after V lost 2 bases and J lost 4 bases. There are 16 residues in the CDR3. The germline gives CDR1 SGDLS, CDR2 YYNGEE. The CDR3 here is CASSVGGTSGYNEQFF. Written as DNA, the CDR3 is TGTGCCAGCAGCGTTGGGGGGACTAGCGGATACAATGAGCAGTTCTTC.

Points on this clonotype: This may be a read error: a much more frequent sequence differs by one nucleotide. The rearrangement uses TRBV7-9 and TRBJ2-1; perhaps TRBD1 as D (5 bases). Germline CDR1 reads SEHNR; CDR2 reads FQNEAQ (reference sequence). The CDR3 spans 15 residues. CDR3 amino acids: CASSLATGTYHEQFF. As DNA, the CDR3 is TGTGCCAGCAGCTTAGCCACAGGAACCTACCATGAGCAGTTCTTC.

This clonotype was seen a few times. The CDR3 sequence: CASSSWGGRGDEQYF. In nucleotides, the CDR3 is TGTGCCAGCAGTTCGTGGGGGGGGAGGGGCGACGAGCAGTACTTC. The chain uses TRBV27 and TRBJ2-7, with 7 bases lining up with TRBD2. The germline V gene encodes CDR1 MNHEY and CDR2 SMNVEV (reference sequence). V shed 4 bases and J 5 bases; nucleotides not matched to a gene: 11. CDR3 length: 15 amino acids.

This clonotype was counted a few times. The CDR3 spells CATSQGARDEQYF. CDR3 in DNA: TGTGCCACCAGCCAGGGGGCACGGGACGAGCAGTACTTC. The chain joins TRBV24-1 to TRBJ2-7; 8 positions match TRBD1. J was trimmed by 5 bases and V by 7 bases; bases with no gene match: 6. The CDR3 extends over 13 amino acids. Germline V gives CDR1 KGHDR, CDR2 SFDVKD.

This clonotype was detected ten times or more. The chain links TRBV7-9 to TRBJ1-5; D is unresolved. The CDR3 consists of 12 residues. Germline CDR1 reads SEHNR; CDR2 reads FQNEAQ (reference sequence). With 1 base removed from V and 7 bases from J, the gap between germline ends came to 5 bases. This CDR3 reads CASSLGPQPQHF. The CDR3 nucleotides read TGTGCCAGCAGCTTAGGGCCCCAGCCCCAGCATTTT.

As regards this clonotype: A much larger clone sits a single nucleotide away, making a read error possible. V gene TRBV7-6 combines with J gene TRBJ2-5; 7 bases agree with TRBD2. CDR3 length: 14 amino acids. V trimming: 3 bases; J trimming: 2 bases; junction bases outside the gene matches: 3. The germline V gene encodes CDR1 SGHVS and CDR2 FNYEAQ. The CDR3 region is CASSFGTTQETQYF. The CDR3 coding sequence is TGTGCCAGCAGCTTCGGGACTACGCAAGAGACCCAGTACTTC.

This clonotype was found a few times. The chain employs TRBV18 and TRBJ2-7; no reliable D call. V dropped 0 bases and J dropped 4 bases, with 13 bases sitting between them. The CDR3 length is 15 residues. CDR1 KGHSH and CDR2 LQKENI come from the germline V gene. For the CDR3, the DNA is TGTGCCAGCTCACCACCGGTAGGTGGGGTATACGAGCAGTACTTC. This gives the protein CASSPPVGGVYEQYF.

This clonotype appeared a few times. V gene TRBV12-3 or TRBV12-4 combines with J gene TRBJ2-5, with 10 bases aligning to TRBD1. The CDR3 runs to 15 residues. V was clipped by 5 bases and J by 5 bases; unmatched bases: 8. CDR3 sequence: CASSPGQGVDETQYF. Here the CDR3 DNA reads TGTGCCAGCAGTCCCGGACAGGGGGTGGATGAGACCCAGTACTTC.

A word on this clonotype: A much bigger clone sits one base away, suggesting this may be a read error. The chain has TRBV19 and TRBJ2-7, with D perhaps TRBD1 or TRBD2 (5 bases each). This CDR3 is built from 14 residues. Germline V gene data show CDR1 as LNHDA and CDR2 as SQIVND (reference sequence). Here the CDR3 DNA reads TGTGCCAGTGGTATCCGGGACCCAGACTACGAGCAGTACTTC. This translates into CASGIRDPDYEQYF.

The V gene is TRBV10-3, the J gene TRBJ1-1, with 8 bases aligning to TRBD1. This CDR3 is built from 13 residues. Germline CDR1 and CDR2: ENHRY and SYGVKD. V gave up 6 bases and J gave up 3 bases; unmatched junction bases: 3. CDR3 in DNA: TGTGCCATCAGAGCGACAGGGGACACTGAAGCTTTCTTT. The encoded protein is CAIRATGDTEAFF.